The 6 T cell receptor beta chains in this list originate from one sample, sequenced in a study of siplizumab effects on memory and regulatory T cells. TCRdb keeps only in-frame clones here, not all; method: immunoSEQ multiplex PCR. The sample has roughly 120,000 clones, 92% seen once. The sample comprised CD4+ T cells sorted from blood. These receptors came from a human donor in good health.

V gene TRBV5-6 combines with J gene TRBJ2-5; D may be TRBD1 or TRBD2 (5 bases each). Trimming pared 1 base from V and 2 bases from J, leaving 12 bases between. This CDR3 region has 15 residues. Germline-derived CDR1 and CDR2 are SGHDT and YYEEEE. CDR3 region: CASSLTGRGQETQYF. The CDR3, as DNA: TGTGCCAGCAGCTTGACAGGACGGGGACAAGAGACCCAGTACTTC.

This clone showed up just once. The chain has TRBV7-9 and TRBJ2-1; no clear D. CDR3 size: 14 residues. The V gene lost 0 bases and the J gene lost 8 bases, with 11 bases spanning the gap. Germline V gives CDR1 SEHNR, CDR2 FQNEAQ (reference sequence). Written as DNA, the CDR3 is TGTGCCAGCAGCTTAGCAACGGTAAGCGATGAGCAGTTCTTC. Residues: CASSLATVSDEQFF.

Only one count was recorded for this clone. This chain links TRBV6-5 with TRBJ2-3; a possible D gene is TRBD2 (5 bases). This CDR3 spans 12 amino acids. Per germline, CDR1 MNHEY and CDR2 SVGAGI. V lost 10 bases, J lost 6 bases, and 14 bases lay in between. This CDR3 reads CATARGQDTQYF. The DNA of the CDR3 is TGTGCCACTGCGCGAGGGCAGGATACGCAGTATTTT.

CDR3 nucleotide sequence: TGTGCCAGCAGCGTAGCTCTGGGTTCCTACAATGAGCAGTTCTTC. Translated: CASSVALGSYNEQFF. The rearrangement links TRBV9 to TRBJ2-1; no definite D call. V was trimmed by 0 bases and J by 1 base, leaving 8 bases between them. CDR1 is SGDLS, CDR2 YYNGEE, per germline. The CDR3 is 15 amino acids.

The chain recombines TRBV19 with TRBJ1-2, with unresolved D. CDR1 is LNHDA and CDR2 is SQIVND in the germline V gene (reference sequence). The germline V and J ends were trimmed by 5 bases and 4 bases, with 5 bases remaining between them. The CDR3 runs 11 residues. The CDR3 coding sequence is TGTGCCAGTAGTTTCCTCTATGGCTACACCTTC. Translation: CASSFLYGYTF. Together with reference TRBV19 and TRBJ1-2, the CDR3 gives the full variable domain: DGGITQSPKYLFRKEGQNVTLSCEQNLNHDAMYWYRQDPGQGLRLIYYSQIVNDFQKGDIAEGYSVSREKKESFPLTVTSAQKNPTAFYLCASSFLYGYTFGSGTRLTVV.

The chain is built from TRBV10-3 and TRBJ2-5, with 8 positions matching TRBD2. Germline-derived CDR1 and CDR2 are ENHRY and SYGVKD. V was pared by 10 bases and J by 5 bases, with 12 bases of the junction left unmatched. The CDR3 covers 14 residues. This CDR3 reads CASRGGRAVETQYF. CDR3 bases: TGTGCCAGCCGGGGGGGTCGGGCTGTTGAGACCCAGTACTTC.